The entry that follows covers one TCR beta chain sequence. Its antigen is not identified. Measured with immunoSEQ multiplex PCR; TCRdb has only the in-frame clones, and not every one. Altogether about 15,000 clones are present, nearly 70% being singletons, with the ten largest covering less than 10%. The sample belongs to a study of chemoradiotherapy in HPV16-positive cancers. General study findings and limits: Candidate HPV-specific clones and E7-related TCR motifs grew in tumor during treatment.

Repeated repertoire sampling spanned the course of chemoradiotherapy. The CDR3 covers 14 residues. CDR1 and CDR2 from the germline V gene are LNHDA and SQIVND (reference sequence). With 3 bases removed from V and 6 bases from J, the gap between germline ends came to 12 bases. The sample here was tumor tissue, taken from a patient who underwent chemoradiotherapy. The genes are TRBV19 and TRBJ1-5; perhaps TRBD1 as D (5 bases). The sequence was collected from a human donor with HPV-associated anogenital cancer. The DNA for the CDR3 is TGTGCCAGTAGTATTTTGGGGGGACCTCAGCCCCAGCATTTT. Amino acid sequence: CASSILGGPQPQHF.